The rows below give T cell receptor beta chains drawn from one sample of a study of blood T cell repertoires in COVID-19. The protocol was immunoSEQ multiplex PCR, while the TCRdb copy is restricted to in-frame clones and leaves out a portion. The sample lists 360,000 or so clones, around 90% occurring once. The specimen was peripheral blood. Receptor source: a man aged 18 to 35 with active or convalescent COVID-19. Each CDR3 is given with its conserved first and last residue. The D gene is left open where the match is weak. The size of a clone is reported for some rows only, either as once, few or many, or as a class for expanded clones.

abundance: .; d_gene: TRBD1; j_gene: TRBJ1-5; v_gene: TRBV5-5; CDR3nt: TGTGCCAGCAGCTTGGGGACAGGAGTGAGCAATCAGCCCCAGCATTTT; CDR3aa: CASSLGTGVSNQPQHF
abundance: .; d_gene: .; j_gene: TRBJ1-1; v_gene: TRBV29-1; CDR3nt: TGCAGCGTTCGAAGGGAGGCTGAAGCTTTCTTT; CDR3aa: CSVRREAEAFF
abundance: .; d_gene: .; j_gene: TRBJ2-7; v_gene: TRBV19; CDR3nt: TGTGCCAGTAGTATAGTATATGAGGGCTACGAGCAGTACTTC; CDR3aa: CASSIVYEGYEQYF
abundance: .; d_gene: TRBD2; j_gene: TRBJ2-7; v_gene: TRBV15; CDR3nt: TGTGCCACCAGCAGAGCTCGGGAGGCCTACGAGCAGTACTTC; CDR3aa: CATSRAREAYEQYF
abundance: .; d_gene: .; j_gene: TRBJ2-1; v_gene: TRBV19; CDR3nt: TGTGCCAGTAGCGGGGGGCCACTCTACAATGAGCAGTTCTTC; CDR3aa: CASSGGPLYNEQFF
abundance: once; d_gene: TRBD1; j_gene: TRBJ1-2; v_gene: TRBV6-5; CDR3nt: TGTGCCAGCAGTTATGACAGGGAGAACTATGGCTACACCTTC; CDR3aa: CASSYDRENYGYTF
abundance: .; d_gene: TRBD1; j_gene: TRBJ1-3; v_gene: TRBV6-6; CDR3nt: TGTGCCAGCAGTAGGGACAGCATCTCTGGAAACACCATATATTTT; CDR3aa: CASSRDSISGNTIYF
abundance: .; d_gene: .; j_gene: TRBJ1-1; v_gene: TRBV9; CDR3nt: TGTGCCAGCAGCGTTGGGACTTCCTGGGACACTGAAGCTTTCTTT; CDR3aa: CASSVGTSWDTEAFF
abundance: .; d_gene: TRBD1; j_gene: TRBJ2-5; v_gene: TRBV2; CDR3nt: TGTGCCAGCAGTCTCACCGGGACAGGACAAGAGACCCAGTACTTC; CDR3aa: CASSLTGTGQETQYF
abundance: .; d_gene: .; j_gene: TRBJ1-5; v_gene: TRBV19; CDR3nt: TGTGCCAGTAGTACGACCGGGACACAGTATCAGCCCCAGCATTTT; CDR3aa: CASSTTGTQYQPQHF
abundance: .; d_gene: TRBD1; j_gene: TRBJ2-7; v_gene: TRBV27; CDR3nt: TGTGCCAGCAGGGGACAGGGAAGAAACGAGCAGTACTTC; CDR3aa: CASRGQGRNEQYF
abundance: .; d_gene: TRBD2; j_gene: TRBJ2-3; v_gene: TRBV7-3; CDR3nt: TGTGCCAGCAGCCTCCGCTTGGGTAGCGGGGGCCCCACAGATACGCAGTATTTT; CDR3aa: CASSLRLGSGGPTDTQYF
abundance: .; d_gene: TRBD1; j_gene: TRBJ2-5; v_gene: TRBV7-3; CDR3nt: TGTGCCAGCAGCCCGGGACAGATGCAAGAGACCCAGTACTTC; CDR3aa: CASSPGQMQETQYF
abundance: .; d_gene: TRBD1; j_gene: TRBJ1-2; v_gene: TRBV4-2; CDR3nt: TGTGCCAGCAGCCAATACAGGGGGCCGCCGCGTGACTATGGCTACACCTTC; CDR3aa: CASSQYRGPPRDYGYTF
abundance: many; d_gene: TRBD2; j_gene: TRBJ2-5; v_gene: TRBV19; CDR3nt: TGTGCCAGTACCGGGGGAGGGAAAGAGACCCAGTACTTC; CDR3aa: CASTGGGKETQYF
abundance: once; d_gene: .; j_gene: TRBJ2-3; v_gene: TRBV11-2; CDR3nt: TGTGCCAGCGTGGCAGAATATAGCACAGATACGCAGTATTTT; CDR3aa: CASVAEYSTDTQYF
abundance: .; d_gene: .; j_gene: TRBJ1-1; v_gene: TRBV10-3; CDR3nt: TGTGCCATCAGGTTGACAGGAGAGAACACTGAAGCTTTCTTT; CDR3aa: CAIRLTGENTEAFF
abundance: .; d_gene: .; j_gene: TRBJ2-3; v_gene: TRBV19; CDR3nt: TGTGCCAGTAAGTCGGAGGGGGCCAAAGATACGCAGTATTTT; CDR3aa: CASKSEGAKDTQYF
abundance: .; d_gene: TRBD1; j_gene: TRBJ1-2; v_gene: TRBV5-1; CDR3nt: TGCGCCAGCAGCCTAGGTAGCGGGACAGCATCCTATGGCTACACCTTC; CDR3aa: CASSLGSGTASYGYTF
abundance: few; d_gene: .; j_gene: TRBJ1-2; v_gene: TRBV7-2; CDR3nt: TGTGCCAGCAGCCGGACTGTCGTCTATGGCTACACCTTC; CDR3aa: CASSRTVVYGYTF
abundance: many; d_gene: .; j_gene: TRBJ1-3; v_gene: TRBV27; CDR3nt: TGTGCCAGCAGTCTTAGAAACACCATATATTTT; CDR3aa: CASSLRNTIYF
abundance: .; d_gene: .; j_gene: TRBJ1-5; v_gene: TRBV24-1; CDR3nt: TGTGCCACCAGTGCTGCGCAGACAGGCAATCAGCCCCAGCATTTT; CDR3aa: CATSAAQTGNQPQHF
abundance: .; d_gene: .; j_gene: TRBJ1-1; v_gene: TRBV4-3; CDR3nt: TGCGCCAGCAGCCAAGATTTCCCAACTGAAGCTTTCTTT; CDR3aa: CASSQDFPTEAFF
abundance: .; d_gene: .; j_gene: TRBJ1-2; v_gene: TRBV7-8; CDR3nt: TGTGCCAGCAGCCCCGGGGACAAGCTCTATGGCTACACCTTC; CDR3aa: CASSPGDKLYGYTF
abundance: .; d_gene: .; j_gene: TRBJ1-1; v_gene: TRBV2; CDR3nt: TGTGCCAGCAACCCTCAGAACCCGAACACTGAAGCTTTCTTT; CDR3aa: CASNPQNPNTEAFF
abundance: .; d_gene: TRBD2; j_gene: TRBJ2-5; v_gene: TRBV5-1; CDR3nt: TGCGCCAGCAGCTCGGGACTAGCGGATCGTGGGGAGACCCAGTACTTC; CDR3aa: CASSSGLADRGETQYF
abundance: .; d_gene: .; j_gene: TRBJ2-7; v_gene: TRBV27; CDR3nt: TGTGCCAGCAGTTTATTTGGAGACGAGCAGTACTTC; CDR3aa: CASSLFGDEQYF
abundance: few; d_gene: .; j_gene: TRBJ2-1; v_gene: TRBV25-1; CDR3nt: TGTGCCAGCAGTGAAGTCGAGGGAGAGGGTGAGCAGTTCTTC; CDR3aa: CASSEVEGEGEQFF
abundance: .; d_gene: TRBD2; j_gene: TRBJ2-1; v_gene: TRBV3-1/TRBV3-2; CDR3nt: TGTGCCAGCAGCCCTCGACTAGCGGGAGGGTCCTACAATGAGCAGTTCTTC; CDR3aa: CASSPRLAGGSYNEQFF
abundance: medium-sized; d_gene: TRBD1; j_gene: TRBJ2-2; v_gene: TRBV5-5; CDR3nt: TGTGCCAGCAGCTTGGCCGGTCAGGGGGTCGGAATCGGGGAGCTGTTTTTT; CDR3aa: CASSLAGQGVGIGELFF
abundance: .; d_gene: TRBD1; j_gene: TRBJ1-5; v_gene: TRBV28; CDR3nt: TGTGCCAGCAGTTTAGACAGGGGGTCGTTGCAGCCCCAGCATTTT; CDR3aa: CASSLDRGSLQPQHF
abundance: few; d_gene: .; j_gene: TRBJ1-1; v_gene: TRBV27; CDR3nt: TGTGCCAGCAGAACAGACAGGAACACTGAAGCTTTCTTT; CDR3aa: CASRTDRNTEAFF
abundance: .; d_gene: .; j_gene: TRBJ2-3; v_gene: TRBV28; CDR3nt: TGTGCCAGCAGTTCCTTCCCCACAGATACGCAGTATTTT; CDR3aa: CASSSFPTDTQYF
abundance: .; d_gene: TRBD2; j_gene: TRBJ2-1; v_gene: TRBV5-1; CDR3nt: TGCGCCAGCAGCTTCAAAGCGGGGGTCAATGAGCAGTTCTTC; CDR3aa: CASSFKAGVNEQFF
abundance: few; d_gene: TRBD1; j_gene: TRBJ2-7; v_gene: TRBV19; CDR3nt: TGTGCCAGTACCGGGACAGGGGGCAAGCAGTACTTC; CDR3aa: CASTGTGGKQYF
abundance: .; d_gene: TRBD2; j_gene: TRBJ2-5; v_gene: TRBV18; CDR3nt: TGTGCCAGCTCACCACCGGGACTAGCGGGAGCACCCCAAGAGACCCAGTACTTC; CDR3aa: CASSPPGLAGAPQETQYF
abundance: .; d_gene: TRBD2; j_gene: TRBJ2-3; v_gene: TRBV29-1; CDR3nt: TGCAGCGTTGAAGCTAGGACTAGCGGGAGTAAAACAGATACGCAGTATTTT; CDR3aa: CSVEARTSGSKTDTQYF
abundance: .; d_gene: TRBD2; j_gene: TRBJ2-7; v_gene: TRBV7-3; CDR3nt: TGTGCCAGCAGCTTACTGCCTAGCGGGATCTCCTACGAGCAGTACTTC; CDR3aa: CASSLLPSGISYEQYF
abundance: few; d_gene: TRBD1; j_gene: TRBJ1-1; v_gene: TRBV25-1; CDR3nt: TGTGCCAGCAGTGAAGTGGGGACAGGGGGGAATTCAGCTTTCTTT; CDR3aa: CASSEVGTGGNSAFF
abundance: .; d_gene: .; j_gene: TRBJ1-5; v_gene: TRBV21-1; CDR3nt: TGTGCCAGCAGCAAAAAATTTTACAGGGGGCCGGTGGATCAGCCCCAGCATTTT; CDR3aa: CASSKKFYRGPVDQPQHF
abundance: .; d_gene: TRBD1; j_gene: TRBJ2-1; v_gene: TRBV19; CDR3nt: TGTGCCAGTACCATAGGGGGGACAGGGTCAAATGAGCAGTTCTTC; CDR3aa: CASTIGGTGSNEQFF
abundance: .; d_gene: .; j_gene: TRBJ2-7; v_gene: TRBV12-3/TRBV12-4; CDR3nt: TGTGCCAGCAGTCAGGGAATCGGGGAGCAGTACTTC; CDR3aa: CASSQGIGEQYF